These 18 T cell receptor beta chains share one sample of origin, sequenced in a study of STAT5B mutations in CD4+ large granular lymphocyte leukemia. The data were produced by immunoSEQ multiplex PCR, yet TCRdb's version contains in-frame clones alone and is incomplete. Of about 30,000 clones listed, more than 65% are singletons. The source material was CD4+ T cells from blood buffy coats. The receptors originated from a human donor in good health.

The genes are TRBV2 and TRBJ1-2; no clear D. Germline CDR1 and CDR2: SNHLY and FYNNEI. Trimming stripped 4 bases from V and 1 base from J, with 7 bases between. There are 13 residues in the CDR3. CDR3: CASSGEYNYGYTF. The CDR3 coding sequence is TGTGCCAGCAGTGGTGAATATAACTATGGCTACACCTTC.

CDR3 nucleotide sequence: TGTGCCAGCAGCTTAGCGCCGATAGCGGGGGGGGCCACAGATACGCAGTATTTT. Protein product: CASSLAPIAGGATDTQYF. This rearrangement joins TRBV7-2 to TRBJ2-3; 11 nucleotides agree with TRBD2. CDR1 SGHTA and CDR2 FQGNSA come from the germline V gene. With 0 bases clipped from V and 2 bases from J, the junction kept 7 bases outside the gene matches. The CDR3 contains 18 residues.

The chain employs TRBV4-3 and TRBJ1-3, with D hard to call. The CDR3 extends over 16 amino acids. Germline CDR1 LGHNA, CDR2 YSLEER. Trimming cost V 0 bases and J 1 base, with 10 bases left between them. The CDR3 DNA sequence: TGCGCCAGCAGCCAAGATGAGCAGGAATCTGGAAACACCATATATTTT. Translation: CASSQDEQESGNTIYF.

This clone was seen only a few times. The chain carries TRBV9 and TRBJ1-3; D ambiguous. The germline CDR1 and CDR2 sequences are SGDLS and YYNGEE. The CDR3 covers 15 residues. Trimming left V 0 bases short and J 0 bases short, with 7 bases between. The CDR3 loop reads CASSVARGSGNTIYF. CDR3 in DNA: TGTGCCAGCAGCGTAGCTAGAGGCTCTGGAAACACCATATATTTT.

The CDR3 sequence: CAWTRTSGRQTKSTDTQYF. CDR3 nucleotide sequence: TGTGCCTGGACCCGGACTAGCGGGAGGCAAACGAAATCCACAGATACGCAGTATTTT. The J gene is TRBJ2-3, the V gene TRBV30; 14 nucleotides agree with TRBD2. This CDR3 is 19 amino acids long. Germline CDR1 and CDR2: GTSNPN and SVGIG (reference sequence). The trim removed 4 bases at V and 2 bases at J, leaving 14 bases unmatched.

The rearrangement uses TRBV28 and TRBJ1-4, with D unclear. Between the trimmed V and J ends, which lost 7 bases and 4 bases, there was a span of 4 bases. The CDR3 is 11 amino acids. CDR1 is MDHEN and CDR2 is SYDVKM in the germline V gene. CDR3 in DNA: TGTGCCAGCACACTTAATGAAAAACTGTTTTTT. This sequence encodes CASTLNEKLFF.

The chain uses TRBV5-6 and TRBJ2-3, with D unresolved. CDR1 is SGHDT and CDR2 is YYEEEE in the germline V gene. Trimming shortened V by 1 base and J by 2 bases, and 11 bases separated the two germline ends. The CDR3 contains 15 residues. The CDR3 loop reads CASSLRQASTDTQYF. CDR3 sequence (DNA): TGTGCCAGCAGCTTGAGGCAGGCCTCCACAGATACGCAGTATTTT.

This clone was picked up one time. The J gene is TRBJ2-7, the V gene TRBV18; 10 bases match TRBD1. Germline V gene sequence: CDR1 KGHSH, CDR2 LQKENI. Losses at the gene ends were 5 bases for V and 1 base for J; bases not matched to a gene: 5. The CDR3 has 15 amino acids. The CDR3 sequence: CASSSDRGHSYEQYF. DNA for the CDR3: TGTGCCAGCTCATCTGACAGGGGGCATTCCTACGAGCAGTACTTC. The variable domain in full, with the rest retrieved from reference TRBV18 and TRBJ2-7, is NAGVMQNPRHLVRRRGQEARLRCSPMKGHSHVYWYRQLPEEGLKFMVYLQKENIIDESGMPKERFSAEFPKEGPSILRIQQVVRGDSAAYFCASSSDRGHSYEQYFGPGTRLTVT.

The chain recombines TRBV7-2 with TRBJ2-1; possibly TRBD1 for D (6 bases). Trimming removed 5 bases at V and 7 bases at J, with 18 bases between. The CDR3 is 15 residues long. CDR1 is SGHTA and CDR2 is FQGNSA in the germline V gene. In DNA, the CDR3 is TGTGCCAGCAGCCTAAAGCAAACAGGGTGGAATGAGCAGTTCTTC. Translated: CASSLKQTGWNEQFF.

The chain joins TRBV13 to TRBJ2-2; D is ambiguous. Germline V CDR1 and CDR2: PRHDT, FYEKMQ (reference sequence). This CDR3 comprises 15 residues. Trimming took off 5 bases at V and 5 bases at J, with 15 bases between the two ends. CDR3 nucleotide sequence: TGTGCCAGCAGCCTTGCAAGGGCGAGGACCGGGGAGCTGTTTTTT. It is translated as CASSLARARTGELFF.

The chain links TRBV7-2 to TRBJ1-4, with D maybe TRBD1 (6 bases). Trimming took 6 bases from V and 7 from J, leaving 12 bases between them. The CDR3 runs 13 residues. Germline V CDR1 and CDR2: SGHTA, FQGNSA. The CDR3, as DNA: TGTGCCAGCAGTCAACAGGGAAGTGAAAAACTGTTTTTT. Its protein is CASSQQGSEKLFF. The full variable domain, rest sourced from reference TRBV7-2 and TRBJ1-4, is GAGVSQSPSNKVTEKGKDVELRCDPISGHTALYWYRQSLGQGLEFLIYFQGNSAPDKSGLPSDRFSAERTGGSVSTLTIQRTQQEDSAVYLCASSQQGSEKLFFGSGTQLSVL.

This chain joins TRBV6-4 and TRBJ2-3; D ambiguous. Germline values: CDR1 MRHNA, CDR2 SNTAGT. This CDR3 is 13 amino acids long. Deletions cut 0 bases from V and 6 bases from J, with 7 bases between. The CDR3: CASSDSGRDTQYF. The CDR3 nucleotides are TGTGCCAGCAGTGACTCGGGCAGGGATACGCAGTATTTT.

The chain has TRBV5-1 and TRBJ1-2, with 8 bases that match TRBD1. Losses at the gene ends were 7 bases for V and 2 bases for J; bases not matched to a gene: 10. CDR1 SGHRS and CDR2 YFSETQ come from the germline V gene. This CDR3 is 15 amino acids long. This CDR3 is CASRYGTGGNYGYTF. DNA for the CDR3: TGCGCCAGCCGATACGGAACAGGGGGAAACTATGGCTACACCTTC.

The J gene is TRBJ2-7, the V gene TRBV2; D ambiguous. V lost 5 bases to trimming and J lost 0 bases, with 14 bases between them. The CDR3 has 15 residues. Germline CDR1 and CDR2: SNHLY and FYNNEI. The CDR3 DNA reads as TGTGCCAGCAGTCCTGACGATGGGTTCTCCTACGAGCAGTACTTC. This sequence encodes CASSPDDGFSYEQYF.

The V and J genes are TRBV2 and TRBJ2-5, with TRBD1 matching 10 bases. CDR3 length: 17 amino acids. J gave up 4 bases and V 8 bases, and 16 bases lay outside the gene matches. The germline CDR1 and CDR2 sequences are SNHLY and FYNNEI. CDR3 sequence (DNA): TGTGCCAGCTGGGGTAGAGACAGGGGGCGAAGAAGAGAGACCCAGTACTTC. This encodes CASWGRDRGRRRETQYF. The variable domain in full, with the rest retrieved from reference TRBV2 and TRBJ2-5, is EPEVTQTPSHQVTQMGQEVILRCVPISNHLYFYWYRQILGQKVEFLVSFYNNEISEKSEIFDDQFSVERPDGSNFTLKIRSTKLEDSAMYFCASWGRDRGRRRETQYFGPGTRLLVL.

V usage is TRBV5-1 and J usage is TRBJ2-3; 11 bases agree with TRBD2. Unmatched junction bases numbered 10, after V lost 3 bases and J lost 7 bases. The germline gives CDR1 SGHRS, CDR2 YFSETQ. CDR3 size: 16 residues. CDR3: CASSSSSGGMWNTQYF. CDR3 coding DNA: TGCGCCAGCAGCTCTTCTAGCGGGGGGATGTGGAATACGCAGTATTTT.

The CDR3 nucleotides are TGTGCCACCAGCGCCCGGGACAGAGATTCACCCCTCCACTTT. Encoded protein: CATSARDRDSPLHF. The rearrangement uses TRBV15 and TRBJ1-6, with TRBD1 matching over 7 bases. V lost 5 bases, J lost 8 bases, and 6 bases stayed unmatched. Germline loops: CDR1 LNHNV, CDR2 YYDKDF (reference sequence). The CDR3 has 14 residues. Drawing the rest from reference TRBV15 and TRBJ1-6, the complete variable domain is DAMVIQNPRYQVTQFGKPVTLSCSQTLNHNVMYWYQQKSSQAPKLLFHYYDKDFNNEADTPDNFQSRRPNTSFCFLDIRSPGLGDTAMYLCATSARDRDSPLHFGNGTRLTVT.

The chain uses TRBV4-3 and TRBJ1-2; D is possibly TRBD1 (5 bases). This CDR3 is 15 amino acids long. V lost 0 bases and J 2 bases, leaving 10 bases between the germline ends. CDR1 LGHNA and CDR2 YSLEER come from the germline V gene. The CDR3 reads CASSQDPGRNYGYTF. The CDR3 coding sequence is TGCGCCAGCAGCCAAGATCCAGGGAGGAACTATGGCTACACCTTC.